This is a list of T cell receptor beta chains from one sample in a study of shared clonotypes between healthy human individuals. The repertoire was sequenced with immunoSEQ multiplex PCR; TCRdb's copy has only in-frame clones and lacks some. Of about 690,000 clones in the sample, 90% were seen once. The source material was memory CD8+ T cells from PBMCs. Source of these receptors: a young man in good health. Some clones in this sample may be carry-over from other donors' samples. The CDR3 runs from the conserved cysteine through the conserved F or W. Each record gives: D gene, clone size, J gene, V gene, CDR3 protein, CDR3 DNA. The D gene is left open where the match is weak. Size is stated for part of the rows, as once, few or many counts, or as a class when the clone is expanded.

>TRBD2|-|TRBJ2-7|TRBV7-2
CASSWGGLSSYEQYF
TGTGCCAGCAGCTGGGGGGGACTGAGCTCCTACGAGCAGTACTTC
>-|-|TRBJ2-5|TRBV27
CASSLGGPIETQYF
TGTGCCAGCAGTTTAGGCGGCCCAATCGAGACCCAGTACTTC
>-|few|TRBJ1-1|TRBV7-6
CASSLLETEAFF
TGTGCCAGCAGCTTACTCGAGACTGAAGCTTTCTTT
>TRBD1|-|TRBJ1-2|TRBV27
CASSPGTGVYGYTF
TGTGCCAGCAGTCCCGGGACAGGGGTTTATGGCTACACCTTC
>TRBD2|-|TRBJ2-1|TRBV5-1
CASSTVPLAESSYNEQFF
TGCGCCAGCAGCACCGTGCCCCTAGCGGAGAGCTCCTACAATGAGCAGTTCTTC
>-|-|TRBJ2-1|TRBV11-2
CASSSRAVSSYNEQFF
TGTGCCAGCAGCTCAAGAGCGGTAAGCTCCTACAATGAGCAGTTCTTC
>-|-|TRBJ2-5|TRBV4-2
CASSQEWRVTLQETQYF
TGTGCCAGCAGCCAAGAGTGGCGGGTGACGCTCCAAGAGACCCAGTACTTC
>-|-|TRBJ1-1|TRBV27
CASSLGPEAFF
TGTGCCAGCAGTTTAGGCCCTGAAGCTTTCTTT
>TRBD2|-|TRBJ2-1|TRBV7-6
CASSSTSGSGNEQFF
TGTGCCAGCAGTTCGACTAGCGGGAGTGGAAATGAGCAGTTCTTC
>-|-|TRBJ1-5|TRBV7-8
CASSPLSSNQPQHF
TGTGCCAGCAGCCCCCTGAGTAGCAATCAGCCCCAGCATTTT
>-|-|TRBJ1-1|TRBV29-1
CSVDSGGIRDGMNTEAFF
TGCAGCGTTGACTCCGGGGGCATAAGGGACGGCATGAACACTGAAGCTTTCTTT
>TRBD1|-|TRBJ2-2|TRBV18
CASSPRTGGTGELFF
TGTGCCAGCTCACCACGGACAGGGGGCACCGGGGAGCTGTTTTTT
>TRBD2|-|TRBJ2-1|TRBV10-3
CAIRASGSSYNEQFF
TGTGCCATCCGGGCTAGCGGGAGCTCCTACAATGAGCAGTTCTTC
>TRBD2|-|TRBJ2-5|TRBV29-1
CSVDRGRLAGVETQYF
TGCAGCGTTGATAGGGGTCGACTAGCGGGAGTAGAGACCCAGTACTTC